This T cell receptor beta chain comes out of a study of T cell repertoires in cytomegalovirus infection. This clonotype appeared a few times. The antigen remains unidentified. TCRdb ran MiXCR on the reads and lists one entry per CDR3 protein. This table has hundreds of thousands of distinct CDR3 sequences, approximately 34% appearing once. The CDR3 spans 14 residues. The J segment lost 9 bases and the V segment lost 5 bases, leaving 7 bases of the junction unmatched. The germline CDR1 and CDR2 sequences are MNHEY and SVGAGI. Regarding the study as a whole: The response measured ex vivo was dominated by TCR beta clonotypes (HLA-C-restricted and CMV-specific).

The sample taken for sequencing was PBMCs. This clonotype was sampled from a human donor in good health (CMV status not recorded). Some clones in this sample may be carry-over from other donors' samples. The V and J genes are TRBV6-5 and TRBJ2-1; 10 nucleotides line up with TRBD2. CDR3 bases: TGTGCCAGCAGTCCTTTAGCGGGGGGCGGTGAGCAGTTCTTC. It codes for CASSPLAGGGEQFF.